This T cell receptor (beta chain) was recorded in a study of blood T cell repertoires in COVID-19. Across the whole study: Samples representing acute and convalescent COVID-19 were sourced from the United States, Italy and Spain.

In germline, CDR1 is SGHTS, CDR2 YDEGEE. The CDR3 loop spans 17 amino acids. V lost 0 bases to trimming and J lost 7 bases, with 20 bases between them. Sequenced by immunoSEQ multiplex PCR; TCRdb stores in-frame clones only, minus some. The data show some 360,000 clones, with 70% to 90% seen just once and approximately 2.5% held by the top ten. This sequence joins TRBV5-8 and TRBJ1-5, with a possible D match to TRBD1 (6 bases). Sequenced sample: peripheral blood. This TCR was sampled from a woman aged 55-69 years with COVID-19, enrolled during active disease. This chain's CDR3 is CASSLDRAPVSGQPQHF. The CDR3 DNA reads as TGTGCCAGCAGCTTGGACAGGGCCCCTGTTAGCGGGCAGCCCCAGCATTTT.